The next 16 T cell receptor beta chains were all read from a single sample in a study of lymphopenia after photon versus proton radiotherapy. Sequencing used immunoSEQ multiplex PCR; TCRdb keeps in-frame clones, though not all of them. The data hold 75,000 to 95,000 clones, with around 83% observed a single time. Here the sequenced sample was peripheral blood, taken from a patient treated with proton-based radiotherapy. The origin of the receptors is a man in his 60s with pancreatic cancer.

The chain joins TRBV10-3 to TRBJ2-7; 9 bases fit TRBD1. This CDR3 has 15 residues. V lost 6 bases to trimming and J lost 5 bases; unmatched junction nucleotides: 11. Looked up from germline, CDR1 is ENHRY and CDR2 is SYGVKD. CDR3 in DNA: TGTGCCATCAGCCAAACCGGGACAGGGCAGGACGAGCAGTACTTC. It encodes CAISQTGTGQDEQYF.

The rearrangement links TRBV15 to TRBJ2-1; 10 nucleotides agree with TRBD1. Unmatched junction bases numbered 5, after V lost 3 bases and J lost 6 bases. CDR1 LNHNV and CDR2 YYDKDF come from the germline V gene (reference sequence). This CDR3 spans 15 amino acids. The CDR3 DNA reads TGTGCCACCAGCAGGGGACAGGGGATCGCCAATGAGCAGTTCTTC. Its protein is CATSRGQGIANEQFF. Drawing the rest from reference TRBV15 and TRBJ2-1, the complete variable domain is DAMVIQNPRYQVTQFGKPVTLSCSQTLNHNVMYWYQQKSSQAPKLLFHYYDKDFNNEADTPDNFQSRRPNTSFCFLDIRSPGLGDTAMYLCATSRGQGIANEQFFGPGTRLTVL.

V is TRBV28 and J is TRBJ2-3; no reliable D call. Germline CDR1 MDHEN, CDR2 SYDVKM. V dropped 2 bases and J dropped 8 bases, with 8 bases sitting between them. This CDR3 is built from 12 residues. CDR3 in DNA: TGTGCCAGCAGTTTAGTAGGAAGTACGCAGTATTTT. Its translation: CASSLVGSTQYF.

The CDR3 sequence is CASSSGPTDTQYF. The DNA of the CDR3 is TGTGCCAGCAGCTCCGGCCCCACAGATACGCAGTATTTT. The chain has TRBV9 and TRBJ2-3; no clear D. The CDR3 sequence is 13 residues long. The V gene's germline CDR1 is SGDLS and CDR2 YYNGEE. The V and J ends lost 4 bases and 2 bases respectively, with 8 bases between them.

The chain carries TRBV6-1 and TRBJ1-5, with 7 bases identical to TRBD1. Looked up from germline, CDR1 is MNHNS and CDR2 is SASEGT. The CDR3 runs 15 residues. Trimming removed 2 bases from V and 5 bases from J; junction bases left unmatched: 6. The CDR3 loop is CASSEIGDRYQPQHF. CDR3 coding DNA: TGTGCCAGCAGTGAAATAGGGGACAGATATCAGCCCCAGCATTTT.

This clone was seen only a few times. The chain employs TRBV2 and TRBJ2-1, with a weak D call TRBD2 (6 bases). Germline V lookup: CDR1 SNHLY, CDR2 FYNNEI. This CDR3 spans 12 amino acids. V gave up 3 bases and J gave up 8 bases, with 8 bases separating them. CDR3 in amino acids: CASSDRRDEQFF. CDR3 nucleotide sequence: TGTGCCAGCAGTGACAGGAGGGATGAGCAGTTCTTC.

V usage is TRBV7-8 and J usage is TRBJ2-1; 8 bases are a match to TRBD2. Germline loops: CDR1 SGHVS, CDR2 FQNEAQ. This CDR3 is built from 16 residues. The junction had 4 bases not matched to a gene; V was cut back by 2 bases and J by 1 base. The CDR3 DNA sequence: TGTGCCAGCAGCTTACCGAGCGGGAGTTCCTACAATGAGCAGTTCTTC. Its protein is CASSLPSGSSYNEQFF.

This clone has a single count. V gene TRBV18 combines with J gene TRBJ1-1; D might be TRBD1 (5 bases). This CDR3 spans 15 amino acids. V was shortened by 3 bases and J by 5 bases, with 16 bases between the two germline ends. Germline V gene sequence: CDR1 KGHSH, CDR2 LQKENI. The DNA for the CDR3 is TGTGCCAGCTCACCCCCGGGGCGGGGTCGTACTGAAGCTTTCTTT. It specifies CASSPPGRGRTEAFF.

The chain is built from TRBV5-4 and TRBJ1-1; D is unclear. Between the trimmed V and J ends, which lost 6 bases and 4 bases, there was a span of 16 bases. CDR3 length: 14 amino acids. Per the germline V gene, CDR1 is SGHNT and CDR2 is YYREEE (reference sequence). CDR3 in amino acids: CASTPQGSGTEAFF. The CDR3 nucleotides read TGTGCCAGCACCCCTCAAGGTTCGGGCACTGAAGCTTTCTTT.

This clone was observed once. The gene calls are TRBV6-1 and TRBJ2-7; 10 bases fit TRBD2. The CDR3 is 14 residues long. Germline V lookup: CDR1 MNHNS, CDR2 SASEGT. The trim removed 6 bases at V and 7 bases at J, leaving 9 bases unmatched. The CDR3 DNA follows: TGTGCCAGCAGGCTAGCGGGAGTCTCGGGGGAGCAGTACTTC. Translated, it gives CASRLAGVSGEQYF.

This rearrangement joins TRBV5-6 to TRBJ2-5; unclear D gene. V lost 4 bases and J lost 4, with 17 bases in between. The CDR3 loop spans 15 amino acids. CDR1 and CDR2 (germline): SGHDT, YYEEEE. CDR3 loop: CASSQTGPGAETQYF. CDR3 DNA: TGTGCCAGCAGCCAAACCGGTCCGGGCGCAGAGACCCAGTACTTC.

The CDR3 protein is CASSSHGGLGTDTQYF. Written as DNA, the CDR3 is TGTGCCAGCAGCTCCCATGGGGGACTTGGCACAGATACGCAGTATTTT. The chain employs TRBV7-3 and TRBJ2-3; TRBD2 might be the D (6 bases). Germline V gene lookup returns CDR1 SGHTA and CDR2 FQGTGA. Deletions cut 4 bases from V and 1 base from J, with 15 bases between. This CDR3 region has 16 residues.

This clone showed up just once. This chain uses TRBV9 with TRBJ1-1; the D gene is possibly TRBD1 (5 bases). The germline V gene encodes CDR1 SGDLS and CDR2 YYNGEE. The CDR3 extends over 14 amino acids. V lost 7 bases and J 3 bases, leaving 16 bases between the germline ends. The CDR3 DNA sequence: TGTGCCAGCGCCTCAAACGGGGCCGACACTGAAGCTTTCTTT. Encoded protein: CASASNGADTEAFF.

V gene TRBV5-4 combines with J gene TRBJ2-1; the D gene is possibly TRBD1 (5 bases). This CDR3 contains 15 residues. Trimming took off 4 bases at V and 10 bases at J, with 21 bases between the two ends. CDR1 SGHNT and CDR2 YYREEE come from the germline V gene (reference sequence). The CDR3 bases are TGTGCCAGCAGCCCGTGGGTTGGACAAGAGAGGGAGCAGTTCTTC. This gives the protein CASSPWVGQEREQFF.

The chain uses TRBV11-2 and TRBJ2-7, with TRBD2 matching 8 bases. CDR3 length equals 14 residues. After removal of 3 bases from V and 3 bases from J, the junction contained 4 bases not matched to a gene. CDR1 and CDR2 from the germline V gene are SGHAT and FQNNGV. CDR3 region: CASSLGGGSYEQYF. CDR3 nucleotides: TGTGCCAGCAGCTTGGGCGGGGGGAGCTACGAGCAGTACTTC.

The table lists this clone with a few counts. This rearrangement joins TRBV6-1 to TRBJ1-5; D is unresolved. In germline, CDR1 is MNHNS, CDR2 SASEGT. The CDR3 covers 14 residues. The V and J ends lost 0 bases and 5 bases respectively, with 8 bases between them. Written as DNA, the CDR3 is TGTGCCAGCAGTGAAGCACTGTTCTATCAGCCCCAGCATTTT. Translated, it gives CASSEALFYQPQHF.